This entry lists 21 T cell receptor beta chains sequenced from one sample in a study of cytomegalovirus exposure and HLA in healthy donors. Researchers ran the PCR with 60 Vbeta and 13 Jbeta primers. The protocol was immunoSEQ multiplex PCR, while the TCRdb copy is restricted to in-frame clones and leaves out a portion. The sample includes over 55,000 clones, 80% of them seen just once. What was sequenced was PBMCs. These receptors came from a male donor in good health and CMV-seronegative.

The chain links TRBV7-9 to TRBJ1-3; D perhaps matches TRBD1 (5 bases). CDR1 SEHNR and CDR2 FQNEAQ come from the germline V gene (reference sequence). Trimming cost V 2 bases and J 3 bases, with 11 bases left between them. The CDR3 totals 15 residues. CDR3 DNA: TGTGCCAGCAGCTTAACCTCCGGGGGTGGAAACACCATATATTTT. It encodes CASSLTSGGGNTIYF.

CDR3 DNA sequence: TGTGCCAGCAGCCAAGATCGGGGGGCGATTTACTATGGCTACACCTTC. Translated: CASSQDRGAIYYGYTF. J is TRBJ1-2 and V is TRBV4-2; possible D gene TRBD1, 6 bases. CDR1 and CDR2 from the germline V gene are LGHNA and YNFKEQ. This CDR3 has 16 residues. Trimming took 0 bases from V and 3 from J, leaving 14 bases between them.

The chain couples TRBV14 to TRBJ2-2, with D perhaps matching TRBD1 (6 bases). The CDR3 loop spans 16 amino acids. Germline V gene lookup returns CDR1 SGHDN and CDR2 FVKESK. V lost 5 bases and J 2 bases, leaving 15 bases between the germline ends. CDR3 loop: CASSESGDPNTGELFF. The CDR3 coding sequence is TGTGCCAGCAGCGAATCAGGGGACCCTAACACCGGGGAGCTGTTTTTT.

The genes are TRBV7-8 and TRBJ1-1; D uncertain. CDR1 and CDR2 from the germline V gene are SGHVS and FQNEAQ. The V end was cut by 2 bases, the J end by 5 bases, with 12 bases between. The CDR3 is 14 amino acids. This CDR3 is CASSLSPGRTEAFF. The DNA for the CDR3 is TGTGCCAGCAGCTTAAGCCCAGGCCGGACTGAAGCTTTCTTT. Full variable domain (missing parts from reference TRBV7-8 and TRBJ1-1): GAGVSQSPRYKVAKRGQDVALRCDPISGHVSLFWYQQALGQGPEFLTYFQNEAQLDKSGLPSDRFFAERPEGSVSTLKIQRTQQEDSAVYLCASSLSPGRTEAFFGQGTRLTVV.

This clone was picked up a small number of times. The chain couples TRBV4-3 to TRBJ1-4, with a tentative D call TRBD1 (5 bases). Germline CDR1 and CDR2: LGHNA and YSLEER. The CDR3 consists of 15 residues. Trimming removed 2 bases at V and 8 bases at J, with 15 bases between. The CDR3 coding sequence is TGCGCCAGCAGCCAAACAGGCACCAAAGGAGAAAAACTGTTTTTT. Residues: CASSQTGTKGEKLFF.

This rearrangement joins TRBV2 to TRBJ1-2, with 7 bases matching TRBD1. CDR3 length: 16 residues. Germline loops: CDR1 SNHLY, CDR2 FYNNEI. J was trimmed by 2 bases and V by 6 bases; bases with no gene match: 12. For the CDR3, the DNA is TGTGCCAGCAGCGGGAGCGGCGGACAGGCAAACTATGGCTACACCTTC. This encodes CASSGSGGQANYGYTF.

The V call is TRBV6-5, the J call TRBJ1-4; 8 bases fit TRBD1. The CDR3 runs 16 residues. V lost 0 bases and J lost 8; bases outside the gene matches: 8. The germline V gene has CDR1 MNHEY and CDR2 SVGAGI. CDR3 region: CASSYSPTGAGEKLFF. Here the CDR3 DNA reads TGTGCCAGCAGTTACTCCCCGACAGGGGCGGGAGAAAAACTGTTTTTT.

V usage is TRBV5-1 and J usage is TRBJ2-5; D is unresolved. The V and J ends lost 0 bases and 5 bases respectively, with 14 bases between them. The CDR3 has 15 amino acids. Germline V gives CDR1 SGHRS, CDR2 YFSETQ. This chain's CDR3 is CASSLEAVRSETQYF. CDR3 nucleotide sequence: TGCGCCAGCAGCTTGGAAGCCGTCCGGTCCGAGACCCAGTACTTC.

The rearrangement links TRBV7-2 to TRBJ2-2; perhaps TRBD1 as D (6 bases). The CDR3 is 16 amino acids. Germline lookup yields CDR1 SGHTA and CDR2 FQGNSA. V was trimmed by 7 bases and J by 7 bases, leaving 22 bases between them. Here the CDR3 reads CASKSWGPTRDGELFF. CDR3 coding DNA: TGTGCCAGCAAGTCTTGGGGGCCGACCCGGGACGGGGAGCTGTTTTTT.

In nucleotides, the CDR3 is TGTGCCACCGCTGACAGGGTTGGCAATCAGCCCCAGCATTTT. It yields the protein CATADRVGNQPQHF. The chain uses TRBV6-1 and TRBJ1-5, with 7 bases lining up with TRBD1. This CDR3 spans 14 amino acids. Germline V CDR1 and CDR2: MNHNS, SASEGT. Trimming took 10 bases from V and 2 from J; bases not matched to a gene: 8.

DNA of the CDR3: TGTGCCAGCAGCTCTTGGACTAGCGGGTTTCAAGAGACCCAGTACTTC. Protein: CASSSWTSGFQETQYF. V and J are TRBV7-9 and TRBJ2-5, with 11 nucleotides matching TRBD2. The CDR3 runs 16 residues. The germline V gene has CDR1 SEHNR and CDR2 FQNEAQ (reference sequence). V was pared by 4 bases and J by 2 bases, with 6 bases of the junction left unmatched.

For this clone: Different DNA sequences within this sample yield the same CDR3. CDR3 coding DNA: TGTGCCAGCAGTCCCGGAGGGAACACTGAAGCTTTCTTT. Amino acids: CASSPGGNTEAFF. V and J are TRBV6-5 and TRBJ1-1; D not certain. Germline CDR1 MNHEY, CDR2 SVGAGI. Trimming took 5 bases from V and 1 from J, leaving 8 bases between them. The CDR3 length is 13 residues.

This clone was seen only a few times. CDR3 residues: CASSVVGEWGTGELFF. As DNA, the CDR3 is TGTGCCAGCAGCGTAGTCGGGGAGTGGGGCACCGGGGAGCTGTTTTTT. This sequence joins TRBV9 and TRBJ2-2; TRBD2 might be the D (5 bases). Trimming pared 0 bases from V and 4 bases from J, leaving 13 bases between. CDR1 and CDR2 (germline): SGDLS, YYNGEE. This CDR3 region has 16 residues.

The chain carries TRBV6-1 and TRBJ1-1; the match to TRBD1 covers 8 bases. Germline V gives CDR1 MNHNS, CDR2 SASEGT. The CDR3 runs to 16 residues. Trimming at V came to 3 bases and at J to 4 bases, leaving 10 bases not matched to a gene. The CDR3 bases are TGTGCCAGCAGTGACCAGGACAGGGCCCGGAGCACTGAAGCTTTCTTT. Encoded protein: CASSDQDRARSTEAFF.

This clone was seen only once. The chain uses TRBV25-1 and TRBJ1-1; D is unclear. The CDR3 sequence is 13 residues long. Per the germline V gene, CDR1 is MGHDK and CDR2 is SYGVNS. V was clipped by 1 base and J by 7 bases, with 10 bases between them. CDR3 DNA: TGTGCCAGCAGTGAATTCGAGCGGGTTGAAGCTTTCTTT. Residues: CASSEFERVEAFF.

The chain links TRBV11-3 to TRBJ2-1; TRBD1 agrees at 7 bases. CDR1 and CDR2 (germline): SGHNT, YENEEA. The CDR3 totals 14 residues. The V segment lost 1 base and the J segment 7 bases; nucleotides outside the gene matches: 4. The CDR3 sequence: CASSLGTGQNEQFF. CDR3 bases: TGTGCCAGCAGCTTAGGGACAGGCCAGAATGAGCAGTTCTTC.

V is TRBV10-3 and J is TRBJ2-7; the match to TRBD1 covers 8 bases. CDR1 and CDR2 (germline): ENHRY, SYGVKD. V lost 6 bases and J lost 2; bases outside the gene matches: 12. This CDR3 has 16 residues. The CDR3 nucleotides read TGTGCCATCAGCTTGAAAGACAGGGGCCCACCCTACGAGCAGTACTTC. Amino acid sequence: CAISLKDRGPPYEQYF.

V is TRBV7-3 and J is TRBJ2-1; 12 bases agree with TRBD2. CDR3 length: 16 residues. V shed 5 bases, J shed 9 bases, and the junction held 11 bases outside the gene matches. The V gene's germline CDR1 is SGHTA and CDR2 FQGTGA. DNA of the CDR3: TGTGCCAGCAGCCCCAGGACTAGCGGGGCTAAGGGTGAGCAGTTCTTC. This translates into CASSPRTSGAKGEQFF.

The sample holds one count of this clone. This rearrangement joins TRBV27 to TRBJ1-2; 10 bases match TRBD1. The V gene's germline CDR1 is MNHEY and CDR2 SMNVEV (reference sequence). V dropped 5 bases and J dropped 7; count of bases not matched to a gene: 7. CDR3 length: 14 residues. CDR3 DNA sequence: TGTGCCAGCAGTGTGACAGGGGGCGCGGGTGGCTACACCTTC. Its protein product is CASSVTGGAGGYTF.

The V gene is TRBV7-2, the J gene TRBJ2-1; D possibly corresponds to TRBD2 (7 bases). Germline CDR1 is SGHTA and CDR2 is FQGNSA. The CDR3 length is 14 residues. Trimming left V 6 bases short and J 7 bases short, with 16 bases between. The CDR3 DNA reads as TGTGCCAGCAGGCTGGGGGGGCGAGGAAATGAGCAGTTCTTC. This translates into CASRLGGRGNEQFF.

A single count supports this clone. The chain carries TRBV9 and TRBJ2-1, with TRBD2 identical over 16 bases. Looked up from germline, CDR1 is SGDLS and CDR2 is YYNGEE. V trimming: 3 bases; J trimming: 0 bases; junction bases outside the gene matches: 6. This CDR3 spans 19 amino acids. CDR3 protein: CASSAGGLAGGSSYNEQFF. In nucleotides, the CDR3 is TGTGCCAGCAGCGCTGGGGGACTAGCGGGGGGGAGCTCCTACAATGAGCAGTTCTTC.